This T cell receptor (beta chain) comes out of a study of blood T cells in healthy people across ages. Peripheral blood samples of around 11 milliliters were drawn from each donor. At least 6.5 million PBMCs were isolated per sample. Primed by a sample-barcoded 5' primer and a J-beta primer mix, a second PCR proceeded for roughly 6 to 12 cycles. Tagging of each cDNA molecule was performed by a template-switch adaptor with 12 random nucleotides. TCRdb recomputed calls from the 5' RACE reads with MiXCR, one row per CDR3 protein. The sample holds approximately 800,000 distinct CDR3 sequences, roughly 64% seen once. The CDR3 is 16 residues long. Looked up from germline, CDR1 is ENHRY and CDR2 is SYGVKD. J was trimmed by 6 bases and V by 3 bases; bases with no gene match: 12.

The source material was blood. This receptor was obtained from a man aged 30-40 years in good health. The genes are TRBV10-3 and TRBJ2-3, with TRBD2 matching 7 bases. The CDR3 loop is CAISDSGAGRQDTQYF. In nucleotides, the CDR3 is TGTGCCATCAGTGACTCTGGAGCGGGGAGACAGGATACGCAGTATTTT.